This T cell receptor (beta chain) is drawn from a study of blood T cell repertoires in COVID-19. About the study: Researchers got acute and convalescent COVID-19 samples from the United States, Italy and Spain. T cells, B-cell-depleted T cells, or PBMCs supplied cDNA or gDNA.

The germline V gene encodes CDR1 SNHLY and CDR2 FYNNEI. V lost 6 bases to trimming and J lost 7 bases, with 6 bases between them. The CDR3 runs to 10 residues. Authors' analysis steps: Nucleated cell number was recorded as an estimate derived from reference gene primer amplification. Profiling relied on immunoSEQ multiplex PCR, and the TCRdb table lists in-frame clones only, not all of them. The V and J calls and the clone size are those of that table, but D and trimming were determined from the DNA. This sample yields roughly 100,000 clones, of which 84% are seen a single time; under 15% belongs to the top ten.

The TCR sequence derives from a human donor in a cohort sampled during active or convalescent COVID-19. The sequencing input was peripheral blood. The chain recombines TRBV2 with TRBJ1-1, with D perhaps TRBD1 (5 bases). The CDR3 loop is CASRGLEAFF. The CDR3, as DNA: TGTGCCAGCAGGGGACTTGAAGCTTTCTTT.